This TCR beta chain stems from a study of shared clonotypes between healthy human individuals. Study information: Plates per donor: three CD4 naive, three CD4 memory, two CD8 naive, one CD8 memory.

Germline V gives CDR1 SGHRS, CDR2 YFSETQ. The CDR3 runs 16 residues. Trimming shortened V by 1 base and J by 1 base, and 14 bases separated the two germline ends. Methods used by the authors: Owing to the provision of junction-only sequences devoid of quality scores by immunoSEQ, filtering differed. Sequencing was performed with immunoSEQ multiplex PCR; in TCRdb, only in-frame clones are kept and a portion is missing. V and J calls and clone size are copied from that table; D and trimming were computed from the DNA. The table lists approximately 2,000,000 clones, roughly 90% of them singletons. The receptor's source is a man between 18 and 29 years old in good health. Some clones in this sample may be carry-over from other donors' samples. The chain carries TRBV5-1 and TRBJ1-1, with unresolved D. What was sequenced was naive CD4+ T cells from PBMCs. Regarding subset: CD45RA+ positively selected. As DNA, the CDR3 is TGCGCCAGCAGCTTGTTACCGTCTGTGGAGAACACTGAAGCTTTCTTT. Encoded protein: CASSLLPSVENTEAFF.